The 13 T cell receptor beta chains presented below share a single source sample, sequenced in a study of blood T cell repertoires in COVID-19 (dated by TCRdb to the early 2020s). The method was the immunoSEQ multiplex PCR assay. As stored in TCRdb, this immuneACCESS dataset retains in-frame rearrangements with V and J assigned. A fraction of the clones does not appear; measured against another copy, unresolved V genes explain less than half of the discrepancy, and the remainder lacks a known reason. Here the sample has 59,000 or so clones; about 73% occur a single time. The top ten clones comprise more than 15% of the sample. Specimen: peripheral blood. The origin of the receptors is a woman aged 50 to 60 with active or convalescent COVID-19.

This chain's CDR3 is CASSIGSGYGTSGTYNEQFF. DNA for the CDR3: TGTGCCAGTAGTATTGGGTCAGGGTACGGCACTAGCGGGACCTACAATGAGCAGTTCTTC. This chain connects TRBV19 to TRBJ2-1; 10 positions match TRBD2. The CDR3 runs 20 residues. V was pared by 3 bases and J by 2 bases, with 16 bases of the junction left unmatched. Germline CDR1 is LNHDA and CDR2 is SQIVND (reference sequence).

This clone rates as medium-sized (0.01 to 0.1%). The J gene is TRBJ1-5, the V gene TRBV2; tentatively, D is TRBD1 (5 bases). The CDR3 length is 14 residues. The V gene lost 6 bases and the J gene lost 4 bases, with 13 bases spanning the gap. Germline V gene data show CDR1 as SNHLY and CDR2 as FYNNEI. The CDR3 nucleotides are TGTGCCAGCAGATTACCGGGGGATAATCAGCCCCAGCATTTT. This translates into CASRLPGDNQPQHF.

This clone was recorded once. The V call is TRBV6-4, the J call TRBJ2-1; TRBD2 agrees at 8 bases. J lost 6 bases, V lost 4 bases, and 5 bases had no gene match. Germline-derived CDR1 and CDR2 are MRHNA and SNTAGT. The CDR3 runs 14 residues. The CDR3 DNA reads as TGTGCCAGCAGTGTCTCCGGGACTAGCAATGAGCAGTTCTTC. It specifies CASSVSGTSNEQFF.

The rearrangement uses TRBV20-1 and TRBJ2-3, with TRBD2 matching over 10 bases. Losses at the gene ends were 6 bases for V and 6 bases for J; bases not matched to a gene: 9. CDR3 length: 14 amino acids. Looked up from germline, CDR1 is DFQATT and CDR2 is SNEGSKA (reference sequence). CDR3 DNA: TGCAGTGCAAGTCTAGCGGGAGAGAGGGATACGCAGTATTTT. As protein: CSASLAGERDTQYF.

The rearrangement uses TRBV27 and TRBJ1-4, with D possibly TRBD1 on 6 matching bases. Trimming removed 4 bases from V and 7 bases from J, with 10 bases in between. This CDR3 has 13 residues. Looked up from germline, CDR1 is MNHEY and CDR2 is SMNVEV (reference sequence). The CDR3 DNA follows: TGTGCCAGCAGTTGGGGGCACGGTGAAAAACTGTTTTTT. Translating gives CASSWGHGEKLFF.

The chain uses TRBV28 and TRBJ1-2; possible D gene TRBD1, 6 bases. Trimming left V 5 bases short and J 7 bases short, with 14 bases between. CDR3 size: 13 residues. Germline CDR1 is MDHEN and CDR2 is SYDVKM. The CDR3 loop reads CASSETEQGGYTF. CDR3 sequence (DNA): TGTGCCAGCAGTGAGACCGAACAGGGTGGCTACACCTTC.

This clone was picked up a small number of times. J is TRBJ1-6 and V is TRBV5-5; 8 bases align to TRBD1. In germline, CDR1 is SGHKS, CDR2 YYEKEE (reference sequence). Unmatched junction bases numbered 6, after V lost 1 base and J lost 6 bases. This CDR3 comprises 16 residues. CDR3 sequence: CASSLRQGASNSPLHF. The CDR3 nucleotides read TGTGCCAGCAGCTTGAGGCAGGGGGCTTCTAATTCACCCCTCCACTTT.

The chain is built from TRBV5-1 and TRBJ1-2; 8 bases fit TRBD1. After removal of 4 bases from V and 6 bases from J, the junction contained 5 bases not matched to a gene. There are 13 residues in the CDR3. Germline V gene lookup returns CDR1 SGHRS and CDR2 YFSETQ. This CDR3 reads CASSPGQGNGYTF. In nucleotides, the CDR3 is TGCGCCAGCAGCCCAGGACAGGGCAATGGCTACACCTTC.

The chain employs TRBV9 and TRBJ2-3; TRBD2 aligns across 9 bases. The germline gives CDR1 SGDLS, CDR2 YYNGEE. The CDR3 loop spans 17 amino acids. The ends lost 4 bases at V and 4 bases at J; junction bases unmatched: 13. The CDR3 is CASSPLSGREGADTQYF. The CDR3, as DNA: TGTGCCAGCAGCCCGCTATCCGGGCGGGAGGGGGCAGATACGCAGTATTTT.

The chain has TRBV5-1 and TRBJ2-7; D is possibly TRBD2 (6 bases). V was pared by 2 bases and J by 5 bases, with 17 bases between. The CDR3 is 15 residues long. Germline CDR1 is SGHRS and CDR2 is YFSETQ. The CDR3 region is CASSLWGGGGNEQYF. As DNA, the CDR3 is TGCGCCAGCAGCTTATGGGGTGGCGGCGGGAACGAGCAGTACTTC.

The chain joins TRBV5-1 to TRBJ2-2; TRBD2 aligns across 13 bases. V dropped 2 bases and J dropped 0; count of bases not matched to a gene: 4. The CDR3 consists of 18 residues. Germline values: CDR1 SGHRS, CDR2 YFSETQ. CDR3 loop: CASSFGTSGTANTGELFF. For the CDR3, the DNA is TGCGCCAGCAGCTTCGGGACTAGCGGGACCGCGAACACCGGGGAGCTGTTTTTT.

J is TRBJ2-7 and V is TRBV24-1, with TRBD2 identical over 11 bases. Germline V CDR1 and CDR2: KGHDR, SFDVKD. The CDR3 extends over 15 amino acids. The ends lost 8 bases at V and 4 bases at J; junction bases unmatched: 9. This CDR3 is CATIDSGRALYEQYF. CDR3 in DNA: TGTGCCACCATAGATAGCGGGAGGGCCCTTTACGAGCAGTACTTC.

V and J are TRBV5-1 and TRBJ2-1, with a possible D match to TRBD1 (5 bases). The CDR3 length is 16 residues. V was trimmed by 2 bases and J by 0 bases, leaving 12 bases between them. Looked up from germline, CDR1 is SGHRS and CDR2 is YFSETQ. The CDR3 is CASSFFTGGSYNEQFF. CDR3 coding DNA: TGCGCCAGCAGCTTCTTCACAGGTGGCTCCTACAATGAGCAGTTCTTC.